This paragraph covers one TCR beta chain sequence. Its specificity is unknown. These data originate in a study of cytomegalovirus exposure and HLA in healthy donors. Study-level points and caveats: What was likely a sequencing artifact was a cluster of highly shared sequence variants.

Use of 60 Vbeta and 13 Jbeta primers characterized the PCR. Generated by immunoSEQ multiplex PCR, the TCRdb table keeps only in-frame clones and is missing some. The sample shows 100,000 to 150,000 clones, approximately 85% of them seen only once. Sequenced input: PBMCs. This clonotype originated in a boy younger than 18 in good health and CMV-seronegative.

CDR3 in amino acids: CASSSTRGAFGETQYF. In DNA, the CDR3 is TGTGCCAGCAGCTCAACCAGGGGGGCCTTCGGCGAGACCCAGTACTTC. The chain recombines TRBV7-2 with TRBJ2-5; weak D call: TRBD1 (7 bases). CDR1 SGHTA and CDR2 FQGNSA come from the germline V gene. Deletions cut 4 bases from V and 5 bases from J, with 20 bases between. The CDR3 spans 16 residues. Drawing the rest from reference TRBV7-2 and TRBJ2-5, the complete variable domain is GAGVSQSPSNKVTEKGKDVELRCDPISGHTALYWYRQSLGQGLEFLIYFQGNSAPDKSGLPSDRFSAERTGGSVSTLTIQRTQQEDSAVYLCASSSTRGAFGETQYFGPGTRLLVL.